What follows are 2 T cell receptor beta chains derived from one specimen sequenced in a study of cytomegalovirus exposure and HLA in healthy donors. Data came from immunoSEQ multiplex PCR; TCRdb stores just in-frame clones and leaves some out. Found here are under 400,000 clones, 86% of them singletons; the top ten hold approximately 0.86%. The sequenced material came from PBMCs. The receptor set was obtained from a woman aged 18 to 35 in good health and CMV-seronegative.

This chain uses TRBV30 with TRBJ2-2, with D possibly TRBD1 on 6 matching bases. Germline CDR1 reads GTSNPN; CDR2 reads SVGIG (reference sequence). The CDR3 has 15 amino acids. Trimming removed 0 bases at V and 7 bases at J, with 15 bases between. As DNA, the CDR3 is TGTGCCTGGAGTGTACATACAGGGCGGTTCGGGGAGCTGTTTTTT. Protein: CAWSVHTGRFGELFF.

This chain uses TRBV6-6 with TRBJ2-7, with unresolved D. The germline V and J ends were trimmed by 4 bases and 2 bases, with 9 bases remaining between them. The CDR3 runs 13 residues. Germline CDR1 and CDR2: MNHNY and SVGAGI (reference sequence). The CDR3 DNA is TGTGCCAGCAGTTTTCACATAACCTACGAGCAGTACTTC. This codes for CASSFHITYEQYF.